These 27 T cell receptor beta chains came from one sample sequenced in a study of patients and donors after allogeneic stem cell transplantation. TCRdb re-analysed the RT-PCR reads in MiXCR, keeping a single row per CDR3 protein. The sample yields about 960,000 distinct CDR3 sequences, about 20% seen once. The sample comprised blood, either unsorted or a sorted T cell fraction (not recorded which). The receptors come from a human donor who was either an allogeneic HSCT recipient or a stem cell or donor lymphocyte infusion donor (not recorded which). It is not recorded whose cells these are; they may come from a transplant donor.

This clonotype was seen more than once but under ten times. The rearrangement uses TRBV20-1 and TRBJ2-7; D may correspond to TRBD1 or TRBD2 (5 bases each). Per the germline V gene, CDR1 is DFQATT and CDR2 is SNEGSKA (reference sequence). Trimming cost V 2 bases and J 1 base, with 12 bases left between them. The CDR3 extends over 14 amino acids. CDR3 DNA: TGCAGTGCTAGAAACCCATGGGGGTCCTACGAGCAGTACTTC. Encoded protein: CSARNPWGSYEQYF.

The rearrangement joins TRBV5-1 to TRBJ1-1, with no clear D. The CDR3 runs 15 residues. Trimming took off 2 bases at V and 1 base at J, with 12 bases between the two ends. Germline V gene sequence: CDR1 SGHRS, CDR2 YFSETQ. The CDR3 sequence is CASSFGSGGNTEAFF. For the CDR3, the DNA is TGCGCCAGCAGCTTTGGCAGTGGCGGGAACACTGAAGCTTTCTTT.

DNA for the CDR3: TGCGCCACAGCAAGATCGCTAGCGGGCGACAATGAGCAGTTCTTC. This encodes CATARSLAGDNEQFF. V and J are TRBV5-1 and TRBJ2-1, with 8 bases identical to TRBD2. The V gene end was trimmed by 9 bases and the J gene end by 5 bases; junction bases not matched to a gene: 13. Per the germline V gene, CDR1 is SGHRS and CDR2 is YFSETQ. The CDR3 consists of 15 residues. Full variable domain (remainder filled in from reference TRBV5-1 and TRBJ2-1): KAGVTQTPRYLIKTRGQQVTLSCSPISGHRSVSWYQQTPGQGLQFLFEYFSETQRNKGNFPGRFSGRQFSNSRSEMNVSTLELGDSALYLCATARSLAGDNEQFFGPGTRLTVL.

V is TRBV6-1 and J is TRBJ2-7, with 7 bases matching TRBD1. The CDR3 has 17 residues. The germline gives CDR1 MNHNS, CDR2 SASEGT. The trim removed 8 bases at V and 3 bases at J, leaving 19 bases unmatched. The CDR3 sequence: CASEEYPPGQTRYEQYF. The CDR3 DNA sequence: TGTGCCAGCGAGGAGTACCCTCCGGGACAGACTCGCTACGAGCAGTACTTC.

This clonotype was detected once. The chain employs TRBV30 and TRBJ2-2; possibly TRBD1 for D (5 bases). CDR3 length: 13 amino acids. V was clipped by 2 bases and J by 2 bases, with 6 bases between them. Germline V gene sequence: CDR1 GTSNPN, CDR2 SVGIG (reference sequence). The CDR3 region has the DNA TGTGCCTGGAGTAGGGGAAACACCGGGGAGCTGTTTTTT. Protein: CAWSRGNTGELFF.

The rearrangement joins TRBV6-2 or TRBV6-3 to TRBJ2-1; the D gene is possibly TRBD1 (6 bases). Germline V gives CDR1 MNHEY, CDR2 SVGEGT. The CDR3 spans 15 residues. V was trimmed by 6 bases and J by 0 bases, leaving 12 bases between them. This CDR3 is CASSHTGSSYNEQFF. The CDR3 nucleotides read TGTGCCAGCAGCCACACAGGGAGCTCCTACAATGAGCAGTTCTTC.

In this sample, this clonotype turned up a few times. The rearrangement links TRBV12-3 or TRBV12-4 to TRBJ1-1; D perhaps matches TRBD1 (5 bases). This CDR3 spans 14 amino acids. V gave up 6 bases and J gave up 5 bases, with 16 bases separating them. CDR3 nucleotide sequence: TGTGCCAGCAGGACTCAGGGTTTTTTAACTGAAGCTTTCTTT. Protein: CASRTQGFLTEAFF.

This clonotype was found a few times. This rearrangement joins TRBV6-5 to TRBJ2-7; D is undetermined. Per the germline V gene, CDR1 is MNHEY and CDR2 is SVGAGI. The V and J ends lost 0 bases and 1 base respectively, with 10 bases between them. This CDR3 region has 15 residues. The CDR3 reads CASSYSPPGSYEQYF. The CDR3, as DNA: TGTGCCAGCAGTTACTCCCCACCTGGTTCCTACGAGCAGTACTTC.

This clonotype was counted a few times. The J gene is TRBJ2-3, the V gene TRBV24-1; D unclear. CDR3 length: 11 amino acids. V was clipped by 6 bases and J by 0 bases, with 0 bases between them. In germline, CDR1 is KGHDR, CDR2 SFDVKD. The CDR3: CATSSTDTQYF. CDR3 sequence (DNA): TGTGCCACCAGTAGCACAGATACGCAGTATTTT.

V and J are TRBV7-2 and TRBJ1-5, with TRBD1 matching over 10 bases. CDR3 length equals 17 residues. Germline V gene data show CDR1 as SGHTA and CDR2 as FQGNSA. Germline trimming cut 2 bases from V and 7 bases from J; bases unmatched to any gene: 11. This chain's CDR3 is CASSLWDRQGAGQPQHF. DNA for the CDR3: TGTGCCAGCAGCTTATGGGACCGACAGGGGGCCGGGCAGCCCCAGCATTTT.

This clonotype was seen a few times. This chain connects TRBV5-1 to TRBJ2-2; D ambiguous. The V end lost 4 bases, the J end lost 9 bases, and 10 bases lay between the germline ends. The germline CDR1 and CDR2 sequences are SGHRS and YFSETQ. This CDR3 has 12 residues. CDR3: CASSESVRELFF. In nucleotides, the CDR3 is TGCGCCAGCAGCGAGTCCGTCCGGGAGCTGTTTTTT.

This rearrangement joins TRBV10-3 to TRBJ2-7; D perhaps matches TRBD2 (6 bases). The CDR3 extends over 15 amino acids. Between the trimmed V and J ends, which lost 7 bases and 1 base, there was a span of 17 bases. Germline assignment: CDR1 ENHRY and CDR2 SYGVKD. CDR3 coding DNA: TGTGCCATCAAGGTGGGCGGGACCCGTTCCTACGAGCAGTACTTC. It yields the protein CAIKVGGTRSYEQYF.

This clonotype was observed a few times. The gene calls are TRBV7-2 and TRBJ2-3; 9 bases line up with TRBD1. After removal of 4 bases from V and 5 bases from J, the junction contained 4 bases not matched to a gene. The germline CDR1 and CDR2 sequences are SGHTA and FQGNSA. The CDR3 totals 14 residues. This CDR3 is CASSWRTGEDTQYF. In nucleotides, the CDR3 is TGTGCCAGCAGCTGGAGGACAGGGGAAGATACGCAGTATTTT.

The chain has TRBV15 and TRBJ2-3, with unresolved D. Per the germline V gene, CDR1 is LNHNV and CDR2 is YYDKDF (reference sequence). The length of the CDR3 is 17 residues. With 0 bases removed from V and 5 bases from J, the gap between germline ends came to 18 bases. Written as DNA, the CDR3 is TGTGCCACCAGCAGAGATCTTCCTGCCCTCGGTGGAGATACGCAGTATTTT. This translates into CATSRDLPALGGDTQYF.

In its sample, this clonotype was seen a few times. The chain employs TRBV5-1 and TRBJ2-7; possible D gene TRBD2, 6 bases. Between the trimmed V and J ends, which lost 2 bases and 0 bases, there was a span of 12 bases. The CDR3 has 15 residues. Germline V gene lookup returns CDR1 SGHRS and CDR2 YFSETQ. CDR3 nucleotide sequence: TGCGCCAGCAGCTTCGGAGGGGCCCTCTCCTACGAGCAGTACTTC. Translation gives CASSFGGALSYEQYF.

This rearrangement joins TRBV7-9 to TRBJ2-5; no firm D call. Between the trimmed V and J ends, which lost 5 bases and 2 bases, there was a span of 9 bases. The CDR3 sequence is 13 residues long. Per the germline V gene, CDR1 is SEHNR and CDR2 is FQNEAQ (reference sequence). The CDR3 DNA sequence: TGTGCCAGCAGCCACGTCACGCAAGAGACCCAGTACTTC. It yields the protein CASSHVTQETQYF.

This chain uses TRBV20-1 with TRBJ2-1; D may be TRBD1 or TRBD2 (5 bases each). The germline V gene has CDR1 DFQATT and CDR2 SNEGSKA (reference sequence). The germline V and J ends were trimmed by 3 bases and 0 bases, with 15 bases remaining between them. This CDR3 comprises 16 residues. CDR3 DNA sequence: TGCAGTGCTAGGGGGGTGGTGTCGGCCTCCTACAATGAGCAGTTCTTC. This translates into CSARGVVSASYNEQFF.

The chain combines TRBV6-2 or TRBV6-3 with TRBJ2-3; 10 nucleotides align to TRBD1. Germline loops: CDR1 MNHEY, CDR2 SVGEGT. The CDR3 has 13 amino acids. V lost 7 bases to trimming and J lost 6 bases; unmatched junction nucleotides: 4. The CDR3 region is CASIEGQGDTQYF. CDR3 bases: TGTGCCAGCATCGAGGGACAGGGGGATACGCAGTATTTT.

The V call is TRBV5-1, the J call TRBJ2-1; 11 positions match TRBD1. V shed 0 bases, J shed 4 bases, and the junction held 3 bases outside the gene matches. Germline values: CDR1 SGHRS, CDR2 YFSETQ. The CDR3 is made up of 16 amino acids. The CDR3 protein is CASSLGGDRGYNEQFF. CDR3 DNA sequence: TGCGCCAGCAGCTTGGGGGGGGACAGGGGGTACAATGAGCAGTTCTTC.

The chain is built from TRBV7-2 and TRBJ1-6; a weak D match, TRBD1 (6 bases). V was pared by 5 bases and J by 5 bases, with 13 bases between. Germline-derived CDR1 and CDR2 are SGHTA and FQGNSA. This CDR3 is 15 amino acids long. For the CDR3, the DNA is TGTGCCAGCAGCGCTGTTACAGGGAATAATTCACCCCTCCACTTT. It encodes CASSAVTGNNSPLHF.

This clonotype was detected a few times. This chain uses TRBV2 with TRBJ2-1; 10 bases match TRBD1. This CDR3 comprises 15 residues. Germline-derived CDR1 and CDR2 are SNHLY and FYNNEI. V trimming: 5 bases; J trimming: 9 bases; junction bases outside the gene matches: 10. The chain's CDR3 is CASSHTGTGEVEQFF. The CDR3 nucleotides are TGTGCCAGCAGTCACACCGGGACAGGGGAAGTTGAGCAGTTCTTC. The full variable domain, with the rest looked up from reference TRBV2 and TRBJ2-1, is EPEVTQTPSHQVTQMGQEVILRCVPISNHLYFYWYRQILGQKVEFLVSFYNNEISEKSEIFDDQFSVERPDGSNFTLKIRSTKLEDSAMYFCASSHTGTGEVEQFFGPGTRLTVL.

This clonotype was picked up a small number of times. The chain couples TRBV6-5 to TRBJ2-1; D unclear. The germline CDR1 and CDR2 sequences are MNHEY and SVGAGI. V was trimmed by 4 bases and J by 7 bases, leaving 11 bases between them. The CDR3 length is 13 residues. CDR3 in DNA: TGTGCCAGCAGTTCCCTAGTGCCGAATGAGCAGTTCTTC. Translation gives CASSSLVPNEQFF.

This clonotype was seen a handful of times. The V call is TRBV24-1, the J call TRBJ2-6; TRBD1 matches 8 bases. Germline lookup yields CDR1 KGHDR and CDR2 SFDVKD. The trim removed 4 bases at V and 2 bases at J, leaving 3 bases unmatched. The CDR3 runs 16 residues. The CDR3 spells CATSDLRGPGANVLTF. The CDR3 bases are TGTGCCACCAGTGACCTCAGGGGGCCTGGGGCCAACGTCCTGACTTTC.

The rearrangement links TRBV5-6 to TRBJ2-7; 9 nucleotides match TRBD1. Trimming cost V 7 bases and J 4 bases; bases outside gene matches: 12. Germline V gene lookup returns CDR1 SGHDT and CDR2 YYEEEE. This CDR3 is built from 15 residues. CDR3 loop: CASGELGQGLYEQYF. Here the CDR3 DNA reads TGTGCCAGCGGCGAGTTAGGACAGGGGCTTTACGAGCAGTACTTC.

The chain is built from TRBV12-3 or TRBV12-4 and TRBJ2-7; 7 bases align to TRBD1. The trim removed 0 bases at V and 6 bases at J, leaving 8 bases unmatched. The CDR3 consists of 15 residues. This CDR3 reads CASSLAPRGSGEQYF. In DNA, the CDR3 is TGTGCCAGCAGTTTAGCGCCCAGGGGGAGTGGCGAGCAGTACTTC.

This clonotype was picked up a small number of times. The CDR3 reads CSAHRTGGLQETQYF. The CDR3 nucleotides are TGCAGTGCTCATAGGACAGGAGGATTACAAGAGACCCAGTACTTC. The V gene is TRBV20-1, the J gene TRBJ2-5; 7 bases agree with TRBD1. Germline V gene lookup returns CDR1 DFQATT and CDR2 SNEGSKA (reference sequence). With V trimmed by 5 bases and J by 2 bases, 11 bases remained unmatched. The CDR3 is 15 amino acids.

The table lists this clonotype with a few counts. CDR3 protein: CASNLPSGEDSYNEQFF. For the CDR3, the DNA is TGTGCCAGCAATCTTCCTAGCGGAGAAGACTCCTACAATGAGCAGTTCTTC. The chain has TRBV2 and TRBJ2-1, with TRBD2 matching 7 bases. This CDR3 contains 17 residues. Looked up from germline, CDR1 is SNHLY and CDR2 is FYNNEI. V lost 7 bases to trimming and J lost 0 bases; unmatched junction nucleotides: 12.